This record covers a single TCR beta chain. Its cognate antigen is unknown. Treatment of the sample: oral pan-JAK inhibitor, 5-10 mg twice daily. Collected material from alopecia areata patients comprised lesional scalp punch biopsies and peripheral blood. The entry originates in a study of CD8+ T cells in alopecia areata. Study as a whole: Treated patients received oral tofacitinib, 5 to 10 mg twice daily.

RNA was isolated and reverse transcribed to cDNA, the sequencing template. TCRdb keeps only in-frame clones here, not all; method: immunoSEQ multiplex PCR. The sample includes 200,000 or so clones, roughly 64% of them seen just once. The ends were cut back, 1 base at V and 1 base at J, with 7 bases in the middle. The CDR3 has 14 residues. Germline V lookup: CDR1 SGHTA, CDR2 FQGNSA. Study observations and caveats: Scalp clonality and expanded CD8+ clones among the top 100 showed significant decreases with tofacitinib.

The chain carries TRBV7-2 and TRBJ2-5; no clear D. The sequence was obtained from a human donor with alopecia areata. The sequences come from CD4+ T cells sorted from blood, collected at week 24, from a patient treated with tofacitinib. The CDR3 DNA reads TGTGCCAGCAGCTTAGATCCAGGCCAAGAGACCCAGTACTTC. Translation: CASSLDPGQETQYF.